This T cell receptor beta chain was obtained from a study of radiation and T cells in renal cell carcinoma. Overall study: Nephrectomy followed 15 Gy stereotactic body radiation by 4 weeks. Whole-study findings and limits: Top tumor clonotypes rose in blood 2 weeks post-radiation, then contracted.

As regards this clone: Its antigen is as yet unknown.

Libraries were prepared by immunoSEQ multiplex PCR; TCRdb keeps only in-frame clonotypes and omits some of them. The repertoire holds about 150,000 clones, with about 91% as singletons. Time point: blood 2 weeks post-SBRT. Treatment meaning: 15 Gy SBRT to primary tumor, nephrectomy 4 weeks later. Serial blood draws occurred at baseline and 2 and 4 weeks post-SBRT. The tumor was a clear cell renal cell carcinoma. This CDR3 contains 13 residues. The germline gives CDR1 LNHDA, CDR2 SQIVND (reference sequence). V was trimmed by 5 bases and J by 5 bases, leaving 12 bases between them. The sample was blood, taken from a patient whose treatment included radiotherapy and nephrectomy. The chain combines TRBV19 with TRBJ1-1, with TRBD1 as a possible D gene (5 bases). This clonotype was obtained from a woman between 50 and 59 years old with renal cell carcinoma. The CDR3 spells CASSPQDRTEAFF. Here the CDR3 DNA reads TGTGCCAGTAGTCCACAGGATCGGACTGAAGCTTTCTTT.